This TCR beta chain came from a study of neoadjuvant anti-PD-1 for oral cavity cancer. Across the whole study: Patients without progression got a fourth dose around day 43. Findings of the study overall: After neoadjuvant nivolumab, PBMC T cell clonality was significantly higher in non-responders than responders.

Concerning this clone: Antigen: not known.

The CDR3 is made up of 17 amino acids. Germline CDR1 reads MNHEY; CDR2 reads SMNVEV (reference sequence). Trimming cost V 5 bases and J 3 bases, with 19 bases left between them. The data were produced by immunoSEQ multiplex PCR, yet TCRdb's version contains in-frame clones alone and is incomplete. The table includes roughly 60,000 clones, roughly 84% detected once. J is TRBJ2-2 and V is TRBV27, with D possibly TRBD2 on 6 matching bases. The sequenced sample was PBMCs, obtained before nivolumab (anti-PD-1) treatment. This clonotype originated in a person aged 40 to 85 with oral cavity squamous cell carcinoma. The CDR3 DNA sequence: TGTGCCAGCAGTCCCCATATTGGGACTGGGGACACCGGGGAGCTGTTTTTT. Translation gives CASSPHIGTGDTGELFF.